The 17 T cell receptor beta chains listed next were all sequenced from one sample in a study of T cells in tuberculosis. Cells were sorted from thawed PBMC rested overnight and stained with GMM-loaded CD1B tetramer, viability dye and anti-CD3. The CD1B tetramers carried C32 glucose monomycolate purified from Rhodococcus equi. The assay was immunoSEQ multiplex PCR, and TCRdb's table has in-frame clones only and misses some. The sample lists tens of thousands of clones; approximately 91% were seen once. Sequencing input: CD1b-GMM tetramer-negative cells sorted from PBMCs. The receptors originated from an adult woman with latent tuberculosis.

In DNA, the CDR3 is TGTGCCAGCAGCGTGGGTGGGGGGAGAAATGAGCAGTTCTTC. As protein: CASSVGGGRNEQFF. The rearrangement links TRBV9 to TRBJ2-1; TRBD2 is a possible D gene (6 bases). V lost 2 bases and J 7 bases, leaving 13 bases between the germline ends. The CDR3 contains 14 residues. Germline CDR1 SGDLS, CDR2 YYNGEE.

The chain carries TRBV11-3 and TRBJ2-1; 9 positions agree with TRBD1. Per the germline V gene, CDR1 is SGHNT and CDR2 is YENEEA. The V gene end was trimmed by 1 base and the J gene end by 5 bases; junction bases not matched to a gene: 3. The CDR3 has 15 amino acids. The CDR3: CASSLAGQGHNEQFF. CDR3 bases: TGTGCCAGCAGCTTAGCGGGACAGGGCCACAATGAGCAGTTCTTC.

This rearrangement joins TRBV7-9 to TRBJ2-3; the match to TRBD1 covers 10 bases. V shed 3 bases, J shed 3 bases, and the junction held 12 bases outside the gene matches. From germline, CDR1 is SEHNR and CDR2 FQNEAQ (reference sequence). The CDR3 runs to 18 residues. In DNA, the CDR3 is TGTGCCAGCAGCTTTCAGACAGGGGGCCGTGCTAGGACAGATACGCAGTATTTT. Translated: CASSFQTGGRARTDTQYF.

The chain employs TRBV7-9 and TRBJ1-2, with a weak D call TRBD1 (5 bases). Germline V gene sequence: CDR1 SEHNR, CDR2 FQNEAQ (reference sequence). CDR3 size: 15 residues. V lost 1 base, J lost 2 bases, and 11 bases lay in between. The CDR3 nucleotides read TGTGCCAGCAGCTTAGAGGGGTTTCAAAACTATGGCTACACCTTC. Translated, it gives CASSLEGFQNYGYTF.

The chain couples TRBV9 to TRBJ2-1, with D possibly matching TRBD2 (6 bases). The germline gives CDR1 SGDLS, CDR2 YYNGEE. V was shortened by 0 bases and J by 10 bases, with 11 bases between the two germline ends. The CDR3 contains 13 residues. This chain's CDR3 is CASSVGGGAEQFF. The CDR3 bases are TGTGCCAGCAGCGTAGGTGGAGGGGCCGAGCAGTTCTTC.

The genes are TRBV6-5 and TRBJ1-4; perhaps TRBD1 as D (5 bases). Germline V gene lookup returns CDR1 MNHEY and CDR2 SVGAGI. The CDR3 sequence is 15 residues long. V shed 6 bases and J shed 0 bases, with 11 bases lying between them. The CDR3: CASRQRGPTNEKLFF. The CDR3 region has the DNA TGTGCCAGCAGGCAAAGGGGTCCAACTAATGAAAAACTGTTTTTT.

This chain links TRBV19 with TRBJ1-5; 11 positions match TRBD1. This CDR3 has 14 amino acids. Germline trimming cut 10 bases from V and 6 bases from J; bases unmatched to any gene: 8. Germline V gene sequence: CDR1 LNHDA, CDR2 SQIVND (reference sequence). CDR3 region: CATSDRGRGQPQHF. In DNA form, the CDR3 reads TGTGCCACTTCGGACAGGGGGCGAGGTCAGCCCCAGCATTTT.

The chain employs TRBV5-5 and TRBJ1-2; D uncertain. The germline V and J ends were trimmed by 6 bases and 2 bases, with 11 bases remaining between them. The CDR3 totals 13 residues. The germline CDR1 and CDR2 sequences are SGHKS and YYEKEE (reference sequence). The CDR3 DNA follows: TGTGCCAGCAAACTGTCCCCAAACTATGGCTACACCTTC. This translates into CASKLSPNYGYTF.

V gene TRBV6-1 combines with J gene TRBJ2-3; 9 nucleotides align to TRBD2. The V and J ends lost 3 bases and 10 bases, in that order; junction bases with no gene match: 8. The V gene's germline CDR1 is MNHNS and CDR2 SASEGT. The CDR3 contains 14 residues. CDR3 loop: CASSELGSGGAQYF. CDR3 sequence (DNA): TGTGCCAGCAGTGAGCTGGGTAGCGGGGGTGCGCAGTATTTT.

The J gene is TRBJ2-7, the V gene TRBV27, with D perhaps TRBD1 (6 bases). The CDR3 totals 14 residues. V was pared by 5 bases and J by 3 bases, with 14 bases between. Germline V CDR1 and CDR2: MNHEY, SMNVEV (reference sequence). This CDR3 reads CASSPLDRYYEQYV. In DNA form, the CDR3 reads TGTGCCAGCAGTCCTCTGGACAGATACTACGAGCAGTACGTC.

The table lists this clone with a few counts. The chain links TRBV5-1 to TRBJ2-3; 9 bases are shared with TRBD1. The length of the CDR3 is 16 residues. Germline V CDR1 and CDR2: SGHRS, YFSETQ. With 4 bases clipped from V and 6 bases from J, the junction kept 12 bases outside the gene matches. CDR3 in DNA: TGCGCCAGCAGCACCTTACAGGGGGCGGGAACGGATACGCAGTATTTT. Its translation: CASSTLQGAGTDTQYF.

The V and J genes are TRBV5-1 and TRBJ2-5; 10 nucleotides align to TRBD2. The ends lost 4 bases at V and 2 bases at J; junction bases unmatched: 2. The CDR3 has 14 amino acids. The germline V gene has CDR1 SGHRS and CDR2 YFSETQ. CDR3 nucleotides: TGCGCCAGCAGCCGTAGCGGGGGGCAAGAGACCCAGTACTTC. Amino acids: CASSRSGGQETQYF.

The chain couples TRBV15 to TRBJ1-1, with 7 positions matching TRBD1. The CDR3 length is 16 residues. Losses at the gene ends were 1 base for V and 4 bases for J; bases not matched to a gene: 9. Germline CDR1 and CDR2: LNHNV and YYDKDF (reference sequence). The CDR3 here is CATSRVPWAGGTEAFF. Written as DNA, the CDR3 is TGTGCCACCAGCAGAGTTCCCTGGGCAGGGGGCACTGAAGCTTTCTTT.

This chain joins TRBV7-2 and TRBJ1-6; 7 positions agree with TRBD1. The germline V gene has CDR1 SGHTA and CDR2 FQGNSA. With V trimmed by 5 bases and J by 6 bases, 10 bases remained unmatched. This CDR3 contains 16 residues. The CDR3 DNA is TGTGCCAGCAGCAGGGACAGTTCTATCCTTAATTCACCCCTCCACTTT. This encodes CASSRDSSILNSPLHF.

This clone was seen a single time. The V and J genes are TRBV6-1 and TRBJ2-7; a possible D gene is TRBD2 (7 bases). The CDR3 has 16 residues. The V end lost 2 bases, the J end lost 2 bases, and 16 bases lay between the germline ends. Germline lookup yields CDR1 MNHNS and CDR2 SASEGT. This CDR3 is CASSEQRGGTTYEQYF. CDR3 nucleotide sequence: TGTGCCAGCAGTGAACAAAGGGGGGGCACCACCTACGAGCAGTACTTC.

The chain employs TRBV6-5 and TRBJ1-2; D uncertain. There are 13 residues in the CDR3. The germline CDR1 and CDR2 sequences are MNHEY and SVGAGI. Trimming removed 2 bases at V and 4 bases at J, with 8 bases between. CDR3 sequence reads: CASSYVAGYGYTF. CDR3 bases: TGTGCCAGCAGTTACGTCGCAGGCTATGGCTACACCTTC.

The chain uses TRBV2 and TRBJ1-1; unclear D gene. The CDR3 is 12 amino acids. Per the germline V gene, CDR1 is SNHLY and CDR2 is FYNNEI. The CDR3 protein is CALRRGNTEAFF. The CDR3 region has the DNA TGTGCTTTGAGGCGGGGGAACACTGAAGCTTTCTTT.